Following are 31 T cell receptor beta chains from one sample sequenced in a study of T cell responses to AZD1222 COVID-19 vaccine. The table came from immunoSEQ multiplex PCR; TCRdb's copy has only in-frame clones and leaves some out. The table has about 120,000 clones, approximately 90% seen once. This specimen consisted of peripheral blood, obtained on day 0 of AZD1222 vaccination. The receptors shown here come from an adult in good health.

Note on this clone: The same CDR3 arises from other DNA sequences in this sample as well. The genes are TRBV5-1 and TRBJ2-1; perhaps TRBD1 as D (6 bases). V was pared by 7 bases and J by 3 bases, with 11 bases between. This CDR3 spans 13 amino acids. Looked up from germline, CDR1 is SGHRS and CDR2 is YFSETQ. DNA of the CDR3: TGCGCCAGCCGCAGGGACATCTACAATGAGCAGTTCTTC. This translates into CASRRDIYNEQFF.

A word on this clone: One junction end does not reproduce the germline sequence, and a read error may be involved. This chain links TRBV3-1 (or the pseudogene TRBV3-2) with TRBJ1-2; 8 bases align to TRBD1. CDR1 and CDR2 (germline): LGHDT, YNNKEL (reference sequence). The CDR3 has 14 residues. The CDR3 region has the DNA TGTGCCAGCACCCAATATGGACAGGGCCATGGCTACACCTTC. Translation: CASTQYGQGHGYTF.

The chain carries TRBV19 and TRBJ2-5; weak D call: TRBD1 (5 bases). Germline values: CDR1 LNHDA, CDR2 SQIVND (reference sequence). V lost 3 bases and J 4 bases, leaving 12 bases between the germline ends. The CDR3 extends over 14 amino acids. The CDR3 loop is CASSILGQGETQYF. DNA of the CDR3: TGTGCCAGTAGTATCCTAGGCCAGGGAGAGACCCAGTACTTC.

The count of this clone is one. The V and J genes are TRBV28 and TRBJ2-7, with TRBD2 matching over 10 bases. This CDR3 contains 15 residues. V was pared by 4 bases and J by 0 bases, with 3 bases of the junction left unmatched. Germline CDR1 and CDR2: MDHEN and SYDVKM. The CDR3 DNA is TGTGCCAGCAGTTCTAGCGGGAGAAGCTCCTACGAGCAGTACTTC. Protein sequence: CASSSSGRSSYEQYF.

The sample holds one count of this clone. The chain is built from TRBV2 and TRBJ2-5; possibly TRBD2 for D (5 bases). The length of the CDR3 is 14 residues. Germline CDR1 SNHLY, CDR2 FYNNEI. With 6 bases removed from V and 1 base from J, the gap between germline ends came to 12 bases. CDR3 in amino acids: CASSKRTVQETQYF. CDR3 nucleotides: TGTGCCAGCAGCAAACGGACTGTCCAAGAGACCCAGTACTTC.

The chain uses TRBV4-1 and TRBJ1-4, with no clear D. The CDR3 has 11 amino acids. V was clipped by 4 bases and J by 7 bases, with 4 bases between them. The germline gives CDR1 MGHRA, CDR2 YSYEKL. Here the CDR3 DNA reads TGCGCCAGCAGCCTAGGTGAAAAACTGTTTTTT. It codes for CASSLGEKLFF.

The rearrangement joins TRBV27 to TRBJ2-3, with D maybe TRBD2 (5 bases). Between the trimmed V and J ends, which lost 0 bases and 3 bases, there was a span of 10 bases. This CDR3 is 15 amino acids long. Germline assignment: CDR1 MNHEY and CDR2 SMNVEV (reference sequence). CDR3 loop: CASSLSGVSTDTQYF. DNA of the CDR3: TGTGCCAGCAGTTTATCGGGAGTTAGTACAGATACGCAGTATTTT.

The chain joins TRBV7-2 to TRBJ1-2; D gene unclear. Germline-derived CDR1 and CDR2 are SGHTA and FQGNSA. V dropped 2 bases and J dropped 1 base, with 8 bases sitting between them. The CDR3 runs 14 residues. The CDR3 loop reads CASSLSWGNYGYTF. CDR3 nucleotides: TGTGCCAGCAGCTTAAGTTGGGGTAACTATGGCTACACCTTC.

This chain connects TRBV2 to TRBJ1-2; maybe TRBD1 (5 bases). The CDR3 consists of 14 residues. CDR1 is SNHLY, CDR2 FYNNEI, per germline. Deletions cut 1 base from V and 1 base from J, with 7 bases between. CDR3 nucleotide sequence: TGTGCCAGCAGTGAAGTCAGGGATAACTATGGCTACACCTTC. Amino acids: CASSEVRDNYGYTF.

The CDR3 region has the DNA TGTGCCCTAGGTTTACCGGGTTGGTCTTTCTTT. This codes for CALGLPGWSFF. The chain uses TRBV30 and TRBJ1-1; no definite D call. With 8 bases removed from V and 12 bases from J, the gap between germline ends came to 19 bases. Germline CDR1 is GTSNPN and CDR2 is SVGIG (reference sequence). This CDR3 has 11 residues.

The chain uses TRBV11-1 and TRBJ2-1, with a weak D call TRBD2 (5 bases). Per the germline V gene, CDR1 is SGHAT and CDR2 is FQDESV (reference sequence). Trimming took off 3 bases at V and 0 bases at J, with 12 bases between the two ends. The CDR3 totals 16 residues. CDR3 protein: CASSFESGVSYNEQFF. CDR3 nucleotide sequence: TGTGCCAGCAGCTTCGAGAGCGGAGTCTCCTACAATGAGCAGTTCTTC.

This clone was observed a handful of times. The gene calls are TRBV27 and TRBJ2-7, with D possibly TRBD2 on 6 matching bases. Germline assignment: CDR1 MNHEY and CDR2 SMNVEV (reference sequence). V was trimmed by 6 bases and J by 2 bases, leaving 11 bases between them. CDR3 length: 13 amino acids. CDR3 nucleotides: TGTGCCAGCAGGGACTACTCAGCCTACGAGCAGTACTTC. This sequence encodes CASRDYSAYEQYF.

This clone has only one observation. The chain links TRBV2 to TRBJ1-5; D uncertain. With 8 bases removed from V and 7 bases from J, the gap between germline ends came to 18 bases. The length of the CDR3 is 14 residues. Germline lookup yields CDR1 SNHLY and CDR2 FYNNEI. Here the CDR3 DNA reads TGTGCCAGCGGAGGAAGGGAAGGAAGCCAGCCCCAGCATTTT. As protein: CASGGREGSQPQHF.

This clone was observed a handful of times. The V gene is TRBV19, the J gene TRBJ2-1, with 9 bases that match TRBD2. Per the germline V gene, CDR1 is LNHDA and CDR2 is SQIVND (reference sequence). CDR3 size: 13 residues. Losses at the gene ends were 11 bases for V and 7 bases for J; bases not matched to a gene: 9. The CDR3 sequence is CAATAGGTNEQFF. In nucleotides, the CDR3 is TGTGCCGCGACCGCGGGGGGGACTAATGAGCAGTTCTTC. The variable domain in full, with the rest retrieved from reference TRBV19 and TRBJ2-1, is DGGITQSPKYLFRKEGQNVTLSCEQNLNHDAMYWYRQDPGQGLRLIYYSQIVNDFQKGDIAEGYSVSREKKESFPLTVTSAQKNPTAFYLCAATAGGTNEQFFGPGTRLTVL.

CDR3 sequence (DNA): TGCGCCAGCAGTCAATCGATGTTGGAGGACACTGAAGCTTTCTTT. Its translation: CASSQSMLEDTEAFF. This chain connects TRBV23-1 to TRBJ1-1; the D is unclear. TRBV23-1 is sorted into the ORF group, with uncertain function. The CDR3 runs 15 residues. V was trimmed by 0 bases and J by 3 bases, leaving 11 bases between them.

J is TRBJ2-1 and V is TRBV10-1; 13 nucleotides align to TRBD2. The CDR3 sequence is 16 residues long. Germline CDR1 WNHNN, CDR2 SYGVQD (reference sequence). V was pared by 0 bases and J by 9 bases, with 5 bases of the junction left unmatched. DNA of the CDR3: TGCGCCAGCAGTGAGTCGGGACTAGCGGGATTACGTGAGCAGTTCTTC. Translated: CASSESGLAGLREQFF.

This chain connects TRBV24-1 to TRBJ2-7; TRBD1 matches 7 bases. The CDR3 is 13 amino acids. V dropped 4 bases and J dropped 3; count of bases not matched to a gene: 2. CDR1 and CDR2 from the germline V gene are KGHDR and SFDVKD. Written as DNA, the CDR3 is TGTGCCACCAGTGAAAGGGACAGCTACGAGCAGTACTTC. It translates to CATSERDSYEQYF.

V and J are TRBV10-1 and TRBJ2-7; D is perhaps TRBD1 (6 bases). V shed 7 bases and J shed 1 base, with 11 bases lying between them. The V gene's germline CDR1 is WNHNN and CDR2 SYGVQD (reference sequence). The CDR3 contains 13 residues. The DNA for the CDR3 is TGCGCCAGCAATCCGACAGGTTCCTACGAGCAGTACTTC. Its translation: CASNPTGSYEQYF.

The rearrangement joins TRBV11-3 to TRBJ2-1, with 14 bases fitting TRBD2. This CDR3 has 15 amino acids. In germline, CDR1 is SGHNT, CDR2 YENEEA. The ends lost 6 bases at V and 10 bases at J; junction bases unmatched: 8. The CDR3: CASSPTSGRAYEQFF. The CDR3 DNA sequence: TGTGCCAGCAGTCCGACTAGCGGGAGGGCTTACGAGCAGTTCTTC.

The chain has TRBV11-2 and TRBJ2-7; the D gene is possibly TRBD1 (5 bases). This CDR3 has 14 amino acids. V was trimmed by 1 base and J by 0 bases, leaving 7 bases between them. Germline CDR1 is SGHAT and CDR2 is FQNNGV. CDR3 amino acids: CASSLGQLSYEQYF. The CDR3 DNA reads TGTGCCAGCAGCTTAGGACAGCTCTCCTACGAGCAGTACTTC.

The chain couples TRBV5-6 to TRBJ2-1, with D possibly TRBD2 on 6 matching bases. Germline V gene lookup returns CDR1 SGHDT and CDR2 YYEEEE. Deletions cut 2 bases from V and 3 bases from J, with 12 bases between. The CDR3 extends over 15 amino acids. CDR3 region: CASSFKAGIYNEQFF. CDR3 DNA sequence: TGTGCCAGCAGCTTTAAGGCGGGAATCTACAATGAGCAGTTCTTC.

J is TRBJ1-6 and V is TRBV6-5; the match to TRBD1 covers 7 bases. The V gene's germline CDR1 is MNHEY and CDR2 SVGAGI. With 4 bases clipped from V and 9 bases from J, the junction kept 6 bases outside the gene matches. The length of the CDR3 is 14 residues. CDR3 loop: CASSSQGPLSPLHF. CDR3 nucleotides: TGTGCCAGCAGTTCACAGGGGCCGCTTTCACCCCTCCACTTT.

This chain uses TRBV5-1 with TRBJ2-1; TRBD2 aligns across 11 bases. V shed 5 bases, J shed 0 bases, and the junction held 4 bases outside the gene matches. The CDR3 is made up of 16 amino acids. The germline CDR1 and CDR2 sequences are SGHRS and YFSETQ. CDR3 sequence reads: CASRILAGASYNEQFF. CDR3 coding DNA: TGCGCCAGCAGAATACTAGCGGGAGCCTCCTACAATGAGCAGTTCTTC. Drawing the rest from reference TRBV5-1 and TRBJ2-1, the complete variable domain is KAGVTQTPRYLIKTRGQQVTLSCSPISGHRSVSWYQQTPGQGLQFLFEYFSETQRNKGNFPGRFSGRQFSNSRSEMNVSTLELGDSALYLCASRILAGASYNEQFFGPGTRLTVL.

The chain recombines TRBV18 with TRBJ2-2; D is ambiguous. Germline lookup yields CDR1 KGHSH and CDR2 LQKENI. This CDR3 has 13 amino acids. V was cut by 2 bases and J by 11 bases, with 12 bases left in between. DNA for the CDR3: TGTGCCAGCTCACCAAAATCCAGCTACGAGCTGTTTTTT. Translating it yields CASSPKSSYELFF.

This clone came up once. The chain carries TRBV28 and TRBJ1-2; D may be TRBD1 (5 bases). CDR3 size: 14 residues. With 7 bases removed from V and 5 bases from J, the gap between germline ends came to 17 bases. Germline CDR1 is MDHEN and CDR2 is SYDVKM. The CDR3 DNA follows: TGTGCCAGCACCCTACGGGACGACCCATATGGCTACACCTTC. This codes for CASTLRDDPYGYTF.

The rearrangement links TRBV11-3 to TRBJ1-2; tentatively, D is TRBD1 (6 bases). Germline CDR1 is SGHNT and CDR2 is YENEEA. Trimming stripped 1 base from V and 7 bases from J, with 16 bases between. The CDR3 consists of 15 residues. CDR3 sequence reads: CASSLGWGPSSGYTF. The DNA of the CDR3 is TGTGCCAGCAGCTTAGGTTGGGGGCCGTCGAGTGGCTACACCTTC.

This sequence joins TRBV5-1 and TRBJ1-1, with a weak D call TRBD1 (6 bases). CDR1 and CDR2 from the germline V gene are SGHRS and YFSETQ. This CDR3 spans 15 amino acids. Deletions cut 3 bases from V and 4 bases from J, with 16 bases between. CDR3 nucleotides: TGCGCCAGCAGCTCGAACTACGGGACACGCACTGAAGCTTTCTTT. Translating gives CASSSNYGTRTEAFF.

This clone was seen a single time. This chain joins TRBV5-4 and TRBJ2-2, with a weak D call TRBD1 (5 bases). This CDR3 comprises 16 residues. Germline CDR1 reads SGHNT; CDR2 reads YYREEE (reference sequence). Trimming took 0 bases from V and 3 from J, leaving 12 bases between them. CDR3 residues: CASSLGYRTDTGELFF. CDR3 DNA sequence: TGTGCCAGCAGCTTGGGGTACAGGACGGACACCGGGGAGCTGTTTTTT.

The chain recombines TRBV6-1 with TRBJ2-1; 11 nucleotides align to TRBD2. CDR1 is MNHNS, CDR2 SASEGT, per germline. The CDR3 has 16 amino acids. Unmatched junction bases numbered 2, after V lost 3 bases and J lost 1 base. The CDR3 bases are TGTGCCAGCAGTGAGGGACTAGCGGATTCCTACAATGAGCAGTTCTTC. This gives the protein CASSEGLADSYNEQFF.

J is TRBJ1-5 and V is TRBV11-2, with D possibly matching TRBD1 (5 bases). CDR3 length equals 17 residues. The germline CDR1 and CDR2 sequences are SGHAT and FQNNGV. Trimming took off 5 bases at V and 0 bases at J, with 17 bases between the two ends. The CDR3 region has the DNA TGTGCCAGCAGCCCAGGGTACGGAGGACATAGCAATCAGCCCCAGCATTTT. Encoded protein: CASSPGYGGHSNQPQHF. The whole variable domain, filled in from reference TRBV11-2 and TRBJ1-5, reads EAGVAQSPRYKIIEKRQSVAFWCNPISGHATLYWYQQILGQGPKLLIQFQNNGVVDDSQLPKDRFSAERLKGVDSTLKIQPAKLEDSAVYLCASSPGYGGHSNQPQHFGDGTRLSIL.

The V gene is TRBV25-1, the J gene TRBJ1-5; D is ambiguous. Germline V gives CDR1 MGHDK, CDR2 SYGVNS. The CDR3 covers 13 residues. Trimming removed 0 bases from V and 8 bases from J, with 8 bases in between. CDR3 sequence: CASSEYTSEPQHF. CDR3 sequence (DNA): TGTGCCAGCAGTGAATATACTTCAGAGCCCCAGCATTTT. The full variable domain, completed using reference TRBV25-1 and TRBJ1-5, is EADIYQTPRYLVIGTGKKITLECSQTMGHDKMYWYQQDPGMELHLIHYSYGVNSTEKGDLSSESTVSRIRTEHFPLTLESARPSHTSQYLCASSEYTSEPQHFGDGTRLSIL.